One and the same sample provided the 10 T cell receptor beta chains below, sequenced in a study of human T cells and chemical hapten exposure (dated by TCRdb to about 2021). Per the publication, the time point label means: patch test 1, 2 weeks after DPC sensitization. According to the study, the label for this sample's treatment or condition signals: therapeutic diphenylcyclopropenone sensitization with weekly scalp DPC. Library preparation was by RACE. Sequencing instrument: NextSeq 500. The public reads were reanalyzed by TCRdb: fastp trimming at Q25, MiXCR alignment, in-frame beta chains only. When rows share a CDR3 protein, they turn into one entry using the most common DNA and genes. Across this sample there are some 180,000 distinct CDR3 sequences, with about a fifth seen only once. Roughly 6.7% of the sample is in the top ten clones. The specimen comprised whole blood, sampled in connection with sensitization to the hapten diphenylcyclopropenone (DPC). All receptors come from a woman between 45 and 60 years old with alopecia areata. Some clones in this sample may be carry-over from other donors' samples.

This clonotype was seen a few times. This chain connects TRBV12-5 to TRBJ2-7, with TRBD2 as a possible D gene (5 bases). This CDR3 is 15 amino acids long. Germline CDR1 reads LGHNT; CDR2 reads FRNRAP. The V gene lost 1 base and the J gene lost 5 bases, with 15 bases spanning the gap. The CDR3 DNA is TGTGCTAGTGGTTTGGGGCTAGCTAGATCTGACGAGCAGTACTTC. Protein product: CASGLGLARSDEQYF. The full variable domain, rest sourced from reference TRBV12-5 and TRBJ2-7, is DARVTQTPRHKVTEMGQEVTMRCQPILGHNTVFWYRQTMMQGLELLAYFRNRAPLDDSGMPKDRFSAEMPDATLATLKIQPSEPRDSAVYFCASGLGLARSDEQYFGPGTRLTVT.

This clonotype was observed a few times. The CDR3 region has the DNA TGTGCCAGCAGCTTAATCGTACCCGGGGGAACCGGGGAGCTGTTTTTT. This codes for CASSLIVPGGTGELFF. V is TRBV5-6 and J is TRBJ2-2, with D perhaps TRBD2 (6 bases). V was cut by 2 bases and J by 5 bases, with 16 bases left in between. The germline V gene has CDR1 SGHDT and CDR2 YYEEEE. The CDR3 runs 16 residues.

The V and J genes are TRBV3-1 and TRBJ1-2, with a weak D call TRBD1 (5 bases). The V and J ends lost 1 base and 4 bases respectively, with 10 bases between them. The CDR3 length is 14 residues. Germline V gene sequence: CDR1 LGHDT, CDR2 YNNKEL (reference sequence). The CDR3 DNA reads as TGTGCCAGCAGCCAAGCTGGGACCCCCTATGGCTACACCTTC. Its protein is CASSQAGTPYGYTF.

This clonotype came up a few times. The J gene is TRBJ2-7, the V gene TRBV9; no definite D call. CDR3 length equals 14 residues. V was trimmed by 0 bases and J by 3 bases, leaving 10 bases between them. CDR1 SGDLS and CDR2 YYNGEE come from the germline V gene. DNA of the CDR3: TGTGCCAGCAGCGTAGGGGTAGGCCTCTACGAGCAGTACTTC. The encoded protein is CASSVGVGLYEQYF. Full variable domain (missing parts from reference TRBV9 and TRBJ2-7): DSGVTQTPKHLITATGQRVTLRCSPRSGDLSVYWYQQSLDQGLQFLIQYYNGEERAKGNILERFSAQQFPDLHSELNLSSLELGDSALYFCASSVGVGLYEQYFGPGTRLTVT.

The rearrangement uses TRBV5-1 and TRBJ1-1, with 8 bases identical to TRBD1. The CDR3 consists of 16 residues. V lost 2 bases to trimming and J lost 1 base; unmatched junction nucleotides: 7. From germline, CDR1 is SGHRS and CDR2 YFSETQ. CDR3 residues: CASSLQGVEWNTEAFF. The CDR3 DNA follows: TGCGCCAGCAGCTTACAGGGGGTAGAATGGAACACTGAAGCTTTCTTT.

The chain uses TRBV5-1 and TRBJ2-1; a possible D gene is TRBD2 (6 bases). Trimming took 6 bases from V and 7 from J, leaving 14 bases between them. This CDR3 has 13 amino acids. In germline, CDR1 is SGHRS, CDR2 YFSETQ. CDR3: CASNRDSHNEQFF. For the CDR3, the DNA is TGCGCCAGCAATCGGGACTCCCATAATGAGCAGTTCTTC.

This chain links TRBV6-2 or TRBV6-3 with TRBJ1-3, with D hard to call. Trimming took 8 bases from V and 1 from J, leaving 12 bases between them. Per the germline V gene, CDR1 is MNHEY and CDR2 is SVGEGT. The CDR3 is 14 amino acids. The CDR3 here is CASLNGWSGNTIYF. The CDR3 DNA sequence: TGTGCCAGCCTCAACGGGTGGTCTGGAAACACCATATATTTT.

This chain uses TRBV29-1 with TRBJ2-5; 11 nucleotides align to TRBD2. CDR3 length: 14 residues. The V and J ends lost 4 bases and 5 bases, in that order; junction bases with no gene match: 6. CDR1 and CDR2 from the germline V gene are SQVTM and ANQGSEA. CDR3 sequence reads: CSVAVIAGGETQYF. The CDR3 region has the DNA TGCAGCGTTGCGGTGATAGCGGGAGGGGAGACCCAGTACTTC.

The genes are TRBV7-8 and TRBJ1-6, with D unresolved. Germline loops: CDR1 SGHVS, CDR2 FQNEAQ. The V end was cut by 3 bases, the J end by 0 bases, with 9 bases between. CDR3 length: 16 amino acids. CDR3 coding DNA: TGTGCCAGCAGCTTCCTTCGGGACTCCTATAATTCACCCCTCCACTTT. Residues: CASSFLRDSYNSPLHF.

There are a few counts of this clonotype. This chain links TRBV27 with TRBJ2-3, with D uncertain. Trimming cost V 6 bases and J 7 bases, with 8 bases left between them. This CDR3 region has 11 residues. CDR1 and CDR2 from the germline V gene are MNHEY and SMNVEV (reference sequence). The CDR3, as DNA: TGTGCCAGCAGCGTCTTAAATACGCAGTATTTT. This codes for CASSVLNTQYF.